A selection of T cell receptor beta chains follows, all from one sample in a study of cytomegalovirus exposure and HLA in healthy donors. The repertoire was sequenced with immunoSEQ multiplex PCR; TCRdb's copy has only in-frame clones and lacks some. The table lists approximately 150,000 clones, 80% of them singletons. The specimen sequenced was PBMCs. The receptors here all came from a woman aged 35 to 49 in good health and CMV-seronegative. Each CDR3 is given with its conserved first and last residue. A D gene is named only where the DNA matches it firmly. Not all rows give a size; the values are once, few, many and, for expanded clones, a class.

d_call	v_call	j_call	clone_size	cdr3_nt	cdr3_aa
NA	TRBV7-2	TRBJ1-2	NA	TGTGCCAGCAGCTTAGCGCTTACGGAGGCAACTAACTATGGCTACACCTTC	CASSLALTEATNYGYTF
TRBD1	TRBV4-3	TRBJ1-1	NA	TGCGCCAGCAGCCAAGACCCGGACAGGGAAGCTTTCTTT	CASSQDPDREAFF
TRBD1	TRBV6-5	TRBJ2-7	once	TGTGCCAGCAGAAGGACAGGGAATTACGAGCAGTACTTC	CASRRTGNYEQYF
TRBD2	TRBV9	TRBJ2-3	NA	TGTGCCAGCAGCGACCCCTCTCGGGGGGGAAATACGCAGTATTTT	CASSDPSRGGNTQYF
TRBD1	TRBV27	TRBJ1-2	NA	TGTGCCAGCACCACACTCCGGGACAGGGGACTCGCGATTGGCTACACCTTC	CASTTLRDRGLAIGYTF
TRBD1	TRBV5-6	TRBJ1-4	NA	TGTGCCAGCAGCTTGAGGTCAGGGGGCATTCCGGAAAAACTGTTTTTT	CASSLRSGGIPEKLFF
NA	TRBV15	TRBJ2-7	NA	TGTGCCACCAGCAGCGGGCTAGCCCCCAACGAGCAGTACTTC	CATSSGLAPNEQYF
NA	TRBV7-9	TRBJ1-3	NA	TGTGCCAGCAGCTTAGACATCAACACCATATATTTT	CASSLDINTIYF
TRBD1	TRBV5-1	TRBJ1-4	few	TGCGCCAGCAGCTTAAACAGGGGCGAAGGGGAAAAACTGTTTTTT	CASSLNRGEGEKLFF
NA	TRBV7-2	TRBJ2-4	NA	TGTGCCAGCAGCTCGACTAGTTTCCTTCAGTACTTC	CASSSTSFLQYF
NA	TRBV7-2	TRBJ1-2	once	TGTGCCAGCAGCTACGGATTGGAAGGAGATGGCTACACCTTC	CASSYGLEGDGYTF
NA	TRBV2	TRBJ2-3	NA	TGTGCCAGCAGTACCTACAGGGCTAGCACAGATACGCAGTATTTT	CASSTYRASTDTQYF
TRBD2	TRBV9	TRBJ2-7	NA	TGTGCCAGCAGCGTCCTAGCGGGGGGCTTCTACGAGCAGTACTTC	CASSVLAGGFYEQYF
TRBD1	TRBV6-1	TRBJ1-2	NA	TGTGCCAGCAGAACTTCGACAGGGGCCTATGGCTACACCTTC	CASRTSTGAYGYTF
TRBD1	TRBV11-2	TRBJ1-2	few	TGTGCCAGCAGCTCCGGGACAGGGTGGGACTATGGCTACACCTTC	CASSSGTGWDYGYTF
TRBD2	TRBV5-4	TRBJ2-2	NA	TGTGCCAGCAGCTCCCAAGCGGGGGGGGACACCGGGGAGCTGTTTTTT	CASSSQAGGDTGELFF
NA	TRBV6-5	TRBJ1-1	NA	TGTGCCAGCAGGCCTTCTCGGAGGATCACTGAAGCTTTCTTT	CASRPSRRITEAFF
NA	TRBV4-1	TRBJ1-3	NA	TGCGCCAGCAGCCAAGGGGAGGGGACCTCTGGAAACACCATATATTTT	CASSQGEGTSGNTIYF
NA	TRBV5-1	TRBJ2-5	NA	TGCGCCAGCAGCTCCGCCGGGGAGACCCAGTACTTC	CASSSAGETQYF
TRBD2	TRBV6-6	TRBJ2-1	few	TGTGCCAGCAGCCCACTAGCGACTGAGCAGTTCTTC	CASSPLATEQFF
NA	TRBV9	TRBJ2-5	NA	TGTGCCAGCAGCCCTTTCGCGGGGAGAGAGACCCAGTACTTC	CASSPFAGRETQYF
NA	TRBV11-2	TRBJ1-2	NA	TGTGCCAGCATCGGGGGTCGGGGAGGCTACACCTTC	CASIGGRGGYTF
NA	TRBV6-5	TRBJ2-5	NA	TGTGCCAGCAGTTACGGGGAGCCGTTGAAGACCCAGTACTTC	CASSYGEPLKTQYF
NA	TRBV4-3	TRBJ2-3	NA	TGCGCCAGCAGCCAAGTTCAGCGCCAAACTAGCACAGATACGCAGTATTTT	CASSQVQRQTSTDTQYF
TRBD2	TRBV5-4	TRBJ2-5	NA	TGTGCCAGCAGCTTGAGATTAGCGGGGATAGAGACCCAGTACTTC	CASSLRLAGIETQYF
TRBD2	TRBV27	TRBJ2-5	NA	TGTGCCAGCAGAGCGGGAGGAGAGACCCAGTACTTC	CASRAGGETQYF
NA	TRBV19	TRBJ1-1	NA	TGTGCCAGTACCCTCCCGGGGATGAGGACTGAAGCTTTCTTT	CASTLPGMRTEAFF
NA	TRBV27	TRBJ2-1	NA	TGTGCCAGCAGTTCTAGCTCTAGCTCCTACAATGAGCAGTTCTTC	CASSSSSSSYNEQFF
NA	TRBV5-4	TRBJ2-6	NA	TGTGCCAGCATCCTTACTACGAGCTCTGGGGCCAACGTCCTGACTTTC	CASILTTSSGANVLTF
NA	TRBV30	TRBJ1-5	NA	TGTGCCTGGAGTGTATCCGGGGAGGCCCAGCATTTT	CAWSVSGEAQHF
NA	TRBV30	TRBJ1-5	NA	TGTGCCTGGAGTTTAAATGTACAGGCTCAGCCCCAGCATTTT	CAWSLNVQAQPQHF
TRBD2	TRBV4-3	TRBJ2-5	NA	TGCGCCAGCAGCCAAGATGGGACTAGCGGGAGGGCCCAGACCCAGTACTTC	CASSQDGTSGRAQTQYF
NA	TRBV6-4	TRBJ2-1	NA	TGTGCCAGCAGTGAGGGGCGGGGGCTGGTGGGTGAGCAGTTCTTC	CASSEGRGLVGEQFF
NA	TRBV9	TRBJ2-6	NA	TGTGCCAGCAGCGCAGGGTACAGCTCTGGGGCCAACGGCCTGACTTTC	CASSAGYSSGANGLTF
TRBD1	TRBV27	TRBJ1-3	few	TGTGCCAGCAGCCGGACAGGCAGCTCTGGAAACACCATATATTTT	CASSRTGSSGNTIYF
NA	TRBV4-2	TRBJ1-2	NA	TGTGCCAGCAGCCAGGGGTGGACACGGGCCGCTAACTATGGCTACACCTTC	CASSQGWTRAANYGYTF
TRBD1	TRBV19	TRBJ2-5	few	TGTGCCAGTAGTATGGCCCGGGACAGGGCAGAGACCCAGTACTTC	CASSMARDRAETQYF
NA	TRBV6-1	TRBJ1-1	NA	TGTGCCAGCAGTGAAGCGCGTGGAGACAGTCCGAAGCGCACTGAAGCTTTCTTT	CASSEARGDSPKRTEAFF
TRBD1	TRBV18	TRBJ2-7	NA	TGTGCCAGCTCACCACCATACTCAGGACAGGGCTACGAGCAGTACTTC	CASSPPYSGQGYEQYF
TRBD2	TRBV7-2	TRBJ2-2	few	TGTGCCAGCAGCTTAGGGCTAGCGGGGACCGGGGAGCTGTTTTTT	CASSLGLAGTGELFF
NA	TRBV7-9	TRBJ1-4	NA	TGTGCCAGCAGTTCCCGCCGGGATCCGAATGAAAAACTGTTTTTT	CASSSRRDPNEKLFF
NA	TRBV7-2	TRBJ1-1	NA	TGTGCCAGCAGCTTATCCTTGGCGGGAGGCACTGAAGCTTTCTTT	CASSLSLAGGTEAFF
NA	TRBV20-1	TRBJ1-1	NA	TGCAGTGCTTACAGGGTCCCTGAAGCTTTCTTT	CSAYRVPEAFF
TRBD2	TRBV4-2	TRBJ2-5	NA	TGTGCCAGCAGCCTTATTTCGGCGGGGGGCCTATACTCGCAAGAGACCCAGTACTTC	CASSLISAGGLYSQETQYF
TRBD1	TRBV5-1	TRBJ1-5	NA	TGCGCCAGCAGCTTCGGACAGGGTCGAGGTCAGCCCCAGCATTTT	CASSFGQGRGQPQHF
TRBD2	TRBV28	TRBJ2-1	NA	TGTGCCAGCAGTTTAGTGGGGACTAGTACCTACAATGAGCAGTTCTTC	CASSLVGTSTYNEQFF
TRBD2	TRBV4-2	TRBJ2-3	NA	TGTGCCAGCAGCCAAGAAAGTCTAGCGGGGGGGTACCGCACAGATACGCAGTATTTT	CASSQESLAGGYRTDTQYF
NA	TRBV5-4	TRBJ1-2	NA	TGTGCCAGCAGCTTGAGTGGCAGTGACTATGGCTACACCTTC	CASSLSGSDYGYTF
NA	TRBV7-2	TRBJ2-1	NA	TGTGCCAGCAGCCCCCCCACCTACAATGAGCAGTTCTTC	CASSPPTYNEQFF
TRBD2	TRBV5-5	TRBJ2-3	few	TGTGCCAGCAGCCGAGGACTAGCGGGCACAGATACGCAGTATTTT	CASSRGLAGTDTQYF
NA	TRBV4-1	TRBJ1-5	NA	TGCGCCTGGGCCCGGGGTAGCAATCAGCCCCAGCATTTT	CAWARGSNQPQHF
NA	TRBV28	TRBJ2-2	NA	TGTGCCAGCACCTTTCCCAAGACAGGGGAGCTGTTTTTT	CASTFPKTGELFF
TRBD1	TRBV7-3	TRBJ1-1	NA	TGTGCCAGCAGCTCTCGACAGGGGGCGAACACTGAAGCTTTCTTT	CASSSRQGANTEAFF
TRBD1	TRBV11-2	TRBJ1-4	NA	TGTGCCAGCAGCCCGGGACAGGGGCGGGAAAAACTGTTTTTT	CASSPGQGREKLFF
NA	TRBV11-3	TRBJ2-7	few	TGTGCCAGCAGCCTAGGGACAACCTACGAGCAGTACTTC	CASSLGTTYEQYF
NA	TRBV5-6	TRBJ2-3	NA	TGTGCCAGCAGCTCCGTGCGCGGCACAGATACGCAGTATTTT	CASSSVRGTDTQYF
NA	TRBV29-1	TRBJ2-7	once	TGCAGCGTGACAAGGGACACCTCCTACGAGCAGTACTTC	CSVTRDTSYEQYF
NA	TRBV14	TRBJ2-2	NA	TGTGCCAGCAGCCTTAGCGGAAACACCGGGGAGCTGTTTTTT	CASSLSGNTGELFF